The 19 T cell receptor beta chains below come from one sample, sequenced in a study of blood T cell repertoires in COVID-19. Clones were read by immunoSEQ multiplex PCR, and TCRdb kept only the in-frame ones, dropping some. The sample lists tens of thousands of clones; around four fifths were seen once. Sequencing input: peripheral blood. The source is a human donor in a cohort sampled during active COVID-19.

V is TRBV7-8 and J is TRBJ2-1; 11 bases are shared with TRBD2. Per germline, CDR1 SGHVS and CDR2 FQNEAQ. The length of the CDR3 is 15 residues. V gave up 5 bases and J gave up 3 bases; unmatched junction bases: 3. This CDR3 is CASSPSGGLYNEQFF. The CDR3 DNA sequence: TGTGCCAGCAGCCCTAGCGGGGGGCTCTACAATGAGCAGTTCTTC.

The chain couples TRBV5-8 to TRBJ2-2; TRBD1 agrees at 9 bases. This CDR3 is 17 amino acids long. Germline-derived CDR1 and CDR2 are SGHTS and YDEGEE. Unmatched junction bases numbered 9, after V lost 0 bases and J lost 6 bases. The CDR3 DNA reads TGTGCCAGCAGCTTGGCTCGGACAGGGGTTCCTCCCGGGGAGCTGTTTTTT. It specifies CASSLARTGVPPGELFF.

This clone was observed a few times. The gene calls are TRBV9 and TRBJ2-7; 9 nucleotides agree with TRBD1. V dropped 0 bases and J dropped 1; count of bases not matched to a gene: 2. The CDR3 length is 15 residues. Germline lookup yields CDR1 SGDLS and CDR2 YYNGEE. The CDR3 reads CASSVGGQGSYEQYF. In DNA, the CDR3 is TGTGCCAGCAGCGTAGGGGGACAGGGTTCCTACGAGCAGTACTTC.

J is TRBJ1-5 and V is TRBV6-6, with a weak D call TRBD1 (6 bases). CDR3 length: 16 residues. Germline CDR1 is MNHNY and CDR2 is SVGAGI (reference sequence). V lost 2 bases, J lost 2 bases, and 13 bases lay in between. The CDR3 DNA is TGTGCCAGCAGTTACGATCTCACAGGGCGCAATCAGCCCCAGCATTTT. Its translation is CASSYDLTGRNQPQHF.

The rearrangement uses TRBV5-6 and TRBJ2-5; 8 nucleotides align to TRBD1. V gave up 4 bases and J gave up 5 bases; unmatched junction bases: 4. Germline lookup yields CDR1 SGHDT and CDR2 YYEEEE. This CDR3 contains 13 residues. The CDR3 nucleotides are TGTGCCAGCAGCGTGACAGGGGCGGAGACCCAGTACTTC. Translated: CASSVTGAETQYF.

The V and J genes are TRBV9 and TRBJ2-7; possible D gene TRBD1, 5 bases. V was pared by 0 bases and J by 5 bases, with 18 bases between. The CDR3 is made up of 16 amino acids. Germline loops: CDR1 SGDLS, CDR2 YYNGEE. DNA of the CDR3: TGTGCCAGCAGCGTAGTTGGGGCGAGAAACCCCAACGAGCAGTACTTC. Protein sequence: CASSVVGARNPNEQYF.

The rearrangement joins TRBV21-1 to TRBJ2-7; the table's D call, TRBD1, has no DNA check behind it. TRBV21-1 is a known pseudogene. The CDR3 has 15 amino acids. The CDR3 DNA sequence: TGTGCCAGCAGCATGCTTAGGACAGGGGACGACGAGCAGTACTTC. Protein product: CASSMLRTGDDEQYF.

V gene TRBV5-6 combines with J gene TRBJ1-5, with 7 bases identical to TRBD1. Looked up from germline, CDR1 is SGHDT and CDR2 is YYEEEE. Germline trimming cut 2 bases from V and 1 base from J; bases unmatched to any gene: 3. The CDR3 is made up of 15 amino acids. The CDR3 coding sequence is TGTGCCAGCAGCTTTTGGACAGGCAGCAATCAGCCCCAGCATTTT. Translated, it gives CASSFWTGSNQPQHF. Together with reference TRBV5-6 and TRBJ1-5, the CDR3 gives the full variable domain: DAGVTQSPTHLIKTRGQQVTLRCSPKSGHDTVSWYQQALGQGPQFIFQYYEEEERQRGNFPDRFSGHQFPNYSSELNVNALLLGDSALYLCASSFWTGSNQPQHFGDGTRLSIL.

The chain carries TRBV7-9 and TRBJ2-7; 8 nucleotides match TRBD1. J was trimmed by 3 bases and V by 1 base; bases with no gene match: 11. The CDR3 contains 17 residues. Per the germline V gene, CDR1 is SEHNR and CDR2 is FQNEAQ (reference sequence). This CDR3 is CASSLVPRTGGSYEQYF. The CDR3 DNA follows: TGTGCCAGCAGCTTAGTCCCACGAACAGGGGGAAGCTACGAGCAGTACTTC.

V usage is TRBV15 and J usage is TRBJ2-1; TRBD1 agrees at 9 bases. V dropped 8 bases and J dropped 3; count of bases not matched to a gene: 2. The germline V gene encodes CDR1 LNHNV and CDR2 YYDKDF (reference sequence). The CDR3 loop spans 13 amino acids. CDR3 residues: CATSGQGYNEQFF. The CDR3 coding sequence is TGTGCCACCTCGGGACAGGGCTACAATGAGCAGTTCTTC.

CDR3 nucleotide sequence: TGTGCCAGCAGTTACTCGGTTGGGGGGACAGATACGCAGTATTTT. Encoded protein: CASSYSVGGTDTQYF. The chain employs TRBV6-2 or TRBV6-3 and TRBJ2-3; D is possibly TRBD2 (6 bases). Between the trimmed V and J ends, which lost 0 bases and 3 bases, there was a span of 10 bases. Germline-derived CDR1 and CDR2 are MNHEY and SVGEGT. The CDR3 runs 15 residues.

This chain connects TRBV5-6 to TRBJ2-1; D is possibly TRBD2 (5 bases). The CDR3 length is 13 residues. Germline CDR1 is SGHDT and CDR2 is YYEEEE. Deletions cut 4 bases from V and 8 bases from J, with 13 bases between. CDR3 sequence: CASSRIEGHEQFF. CDR3 nucleotides: TGTGCCAGCAGCCGGATTGAGGGCCATGAGCAGTTCTTC.

The genes are TRBV18 and TRBJ2-3; 9 positions match TRBD2. The CDR3 length is 16 residues. CDR1 is KGHSH, CDR2 LQKENI, per germline. V lost 3 bases and J lost 2; bases outside the gene matches: 6. In nucleotides, the CDR3 is TGTGCCAGCTCACCTCAGCGGGAGGATTTCACAGATACGCAGTATTTT. Residues: CASSPQREDFTDTQYF.

This chain uses TRBV10-3 with TRBJ2-1; D is perhaps TRBD2 (7 bases). There are 15 residues in the CDR3. Per the germline V gene, CDR1 is ENHRY and CDR2 is SYGVKD. The V gene lost 8 bases and the J gene lost 0 bases, with 14 bases spanning the gap. CDR3 nucleotide sequence: TGTGCCATCGGGGGGGGCGGGGACTCCTACAATGAGCAGTTCTTC. Translated, it gives CAIGGGGDSYNEQFF.

The chain is built from TRBV7-3 and TRBJ2-2; a possible D gene is TRBD1 (6 bases). V was cut by 1 base and J by 7 bases, with 13 bases left in between. The CDR3 contains 15 residues. Germline values: CDR1 SGHTA, CDR2 FQGTGA. For the CDR3, the DNA is TGTGCCAGCAGCTTAATGCAGCAGGGGATCGGGGAGCTGTTTTTT. Its protein product is CASSLMQQGIGELFF.

CDR3 region: CASSLLITGGSHNSPLHF. CDR3 in DNA: TGTGCCAGCAGTTTATTAATAACAGGGGGATCCCATAATTCACCCCTCCACTTT. V gene TRBV27 combines with J gene TRBJ1-6; 8 nucleotides line up with TRBD1. With V trimmed by 1 base and J by 5 bases, 10 bases remained unmatched. The V gene's germline CDR1 is MNHEY and CDR2 SMNVEV (reference sequence). This CDR3 contains 18 residues.

The chain recombines TRBV7-6 with TRBJ2-3, with 11 bases lining up with TRBD2. This CDR3 comprises 15 residues. J gave up 6 bases and V 3 bases, and 5 bases lay outside the gene matches. Germline CDR1 is SGHVS and CDR2 is FNYEAQ. CDR3 DNA: TGTGCCAGCAGCTTTAGCGCTAGCGGGGGGGATACGCAGTATTTT. It codes for CASSFSASGGDTQYF.

The chain has TRBV7-6 and TRBJ1-3, with a tentative D call TRBD1 (6 bases). From germline, CDR1 is SGHVS and CDR2 FNYEAQ. The length of the CDR3 is 14 residues. V lost 1 base to trimming and J lost 8 bases, with 12 bases between them. This CDR3 reads CASSLGTVMDTIYF. Written as DNA, the CDR3 is TGTGCCAGCAGCTTAGGGACAGTTATGGACACCATATATTTT.

The chain joins TRBV5-8 to TRBJ2-5; TRBD1 matches at 10 bases. V trimming: 4 bases; J trimming: 8 bases; junction bases outside the gene matches: 11. Germline V gives CDR1 SGHTS, CDR2 YDEGEE. CDR3 size: 15 residues. The CDR3 here is CASSRDRGHRGTQYF. The CDR3 DNA is TGTGCCAGCAGCCGTGACAGGGGGCACCGTGGTACCCAGTACTTC. The full variable domain, its missing parts supplied by reference TRBV5-8 and TRBJ2-5, is EAGVTQSPTHLIKTRGQQATLRCSPISGHTSVYWYQQALGLGLQFLLWYDEGEERNRGNFPPRFSGRQFPNYSSELNVNALELEDSALYLCASSRDRGHRGTQYFGPGTRLLVL.